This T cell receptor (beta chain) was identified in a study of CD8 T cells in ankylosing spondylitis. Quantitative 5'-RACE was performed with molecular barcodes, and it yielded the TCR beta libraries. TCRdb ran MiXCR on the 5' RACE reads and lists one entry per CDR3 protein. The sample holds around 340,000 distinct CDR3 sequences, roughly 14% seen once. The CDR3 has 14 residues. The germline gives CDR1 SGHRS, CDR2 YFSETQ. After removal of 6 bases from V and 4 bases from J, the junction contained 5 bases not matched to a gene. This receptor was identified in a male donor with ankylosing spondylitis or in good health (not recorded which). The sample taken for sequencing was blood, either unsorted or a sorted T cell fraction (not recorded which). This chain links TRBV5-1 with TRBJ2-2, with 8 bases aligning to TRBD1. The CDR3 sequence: CASTSTGGTGELFF. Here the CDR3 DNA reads TGCGCCAGCACCTCCACAGGGGGCACCGGGGAGCTGTTTTTT.